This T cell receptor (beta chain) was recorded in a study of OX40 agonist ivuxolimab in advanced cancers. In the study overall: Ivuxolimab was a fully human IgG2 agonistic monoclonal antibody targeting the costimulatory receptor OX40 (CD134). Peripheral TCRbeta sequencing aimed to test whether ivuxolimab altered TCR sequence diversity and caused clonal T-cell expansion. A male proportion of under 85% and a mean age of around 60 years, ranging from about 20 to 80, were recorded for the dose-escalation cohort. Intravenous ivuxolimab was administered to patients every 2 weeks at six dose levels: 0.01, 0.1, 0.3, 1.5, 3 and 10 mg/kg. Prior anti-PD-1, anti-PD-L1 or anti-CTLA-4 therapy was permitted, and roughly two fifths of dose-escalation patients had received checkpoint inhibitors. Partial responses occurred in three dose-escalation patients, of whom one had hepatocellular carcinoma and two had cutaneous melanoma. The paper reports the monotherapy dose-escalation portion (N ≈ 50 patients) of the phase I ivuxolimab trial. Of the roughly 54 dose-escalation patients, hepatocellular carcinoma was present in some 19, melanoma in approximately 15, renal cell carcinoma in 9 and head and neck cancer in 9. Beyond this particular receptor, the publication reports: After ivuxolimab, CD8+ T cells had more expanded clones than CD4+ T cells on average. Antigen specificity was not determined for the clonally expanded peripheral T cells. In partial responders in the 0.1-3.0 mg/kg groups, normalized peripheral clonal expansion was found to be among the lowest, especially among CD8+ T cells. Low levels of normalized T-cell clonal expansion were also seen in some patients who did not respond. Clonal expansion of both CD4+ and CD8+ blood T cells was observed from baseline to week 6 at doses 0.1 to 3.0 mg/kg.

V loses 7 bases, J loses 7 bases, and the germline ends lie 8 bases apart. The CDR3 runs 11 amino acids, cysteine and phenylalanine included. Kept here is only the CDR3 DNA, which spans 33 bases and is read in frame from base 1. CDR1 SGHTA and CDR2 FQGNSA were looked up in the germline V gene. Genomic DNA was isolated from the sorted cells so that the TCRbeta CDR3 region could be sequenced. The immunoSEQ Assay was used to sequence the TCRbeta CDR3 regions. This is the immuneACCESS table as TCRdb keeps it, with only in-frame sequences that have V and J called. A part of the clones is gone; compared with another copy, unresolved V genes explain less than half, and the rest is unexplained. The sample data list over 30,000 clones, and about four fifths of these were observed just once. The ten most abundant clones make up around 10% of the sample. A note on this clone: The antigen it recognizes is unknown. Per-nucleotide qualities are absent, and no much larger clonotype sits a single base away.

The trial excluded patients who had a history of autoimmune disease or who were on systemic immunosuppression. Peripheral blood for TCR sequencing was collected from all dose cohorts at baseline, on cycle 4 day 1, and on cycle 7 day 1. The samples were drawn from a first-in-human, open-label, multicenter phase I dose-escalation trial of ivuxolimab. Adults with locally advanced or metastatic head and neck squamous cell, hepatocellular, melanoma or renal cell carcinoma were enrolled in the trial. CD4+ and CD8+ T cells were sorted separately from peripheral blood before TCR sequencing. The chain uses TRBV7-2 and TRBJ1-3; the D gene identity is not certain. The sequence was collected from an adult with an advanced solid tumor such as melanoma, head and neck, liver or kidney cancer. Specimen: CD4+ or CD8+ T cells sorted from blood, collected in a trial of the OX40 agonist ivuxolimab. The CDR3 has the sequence CASTLGNTIYF. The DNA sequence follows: TGTGCCAGCACCCTAGGGAACACCATATATTTT.